The T cell receptor beta chain under discussion was sequenced for a study of blood T cells in healthy people across ages. This CDR3 has 16 amino acids. The germline gives CDR1 LNHDA, CDR2 SQIVND (reference sequence). V was pared by 5 bases and J by 4 bases, with 9 bases of the junction left unmatched. Together with a sample-barcoded 5' primer, a J-beta primer mix was included in a second PCR lasting about 6 to 11 cycles. Each CDR3 protein is one row after TCRdb ran MiXCR on the 5' RACE reads. The data contain 780,000 or so distinct CDR3 sequences, roughly three fifths of them seen just once; the ten biggest clones take up around a quarter.

What was sequenced was blood. This receptor was identified in a man in his forties in good health. This chain connects TRBV19 to TRBJ1-5, with 9 bases aligning to TRBD1. As DNA, the CDR3 is TGTGCCAGTAGTGTCGGCCGGGACAGGGCGAATCAGCCCCAGCATTTT. This gives the protein CASSVGRDRANQPQHF.